The entry that follows covers one T cell receptor (beta chain) sequence. Its antigen is currently not known. Base quality data are lacking; no much larger clone is found one base away. The data originate from a study of shared clonotypes between healthy human individuals (TCRdb year 2020). Broadly, across the study: A few men and two women, aged 18 to 49 years, made up the cohort. Between about 0.9 and 8.9 billion PBMCs per donor were obtained by leukapheresis. Different laboratories and diverse techniques were used to prepare libraries and sequence TCR repertoires, to increase sequencing depth and limit assay-specific biases. For each donor, CD4 naive and CD4 memory were each given three plates, CD8 naive was given two plates, and CD8 memory was given one plate. To estimate repertoire size and how much clonotype sharing occurs between individuals, the study deeply sequenced the blood TCR repertoires of five healthy adults. Broader findings and caveats from the paper: Only blood was sampled, and tissue TCR repertoires likely differ from those in blood. Because the study included only a small number of donors, the genetic and exposure-history diversity represented was limited. Incomplete sequencing was indicated by rarefaction of sorted-subset datasets, despite the large sequencing depth. Naive subsets generally had larger estimated clonotype richness than memory subsets did. Pairwise subsampling indicated that sequencing depth was expected to affect the degree of clonotype sharing among donors. Clonotypes shared by all four sorted-subset donors showed higher generation probabilities than non-shared clonotypes. Across a few donors, roughly 5% of naive CD4, over 3% of naive CD8, approximately 2.5% of memory CD4, and over 0.35% of memory CD8 clonotypes were shared.

The donors were healthy, HIV-negative adults who had no recently reported acute infections or vaccinations. All donors were Caucasian adults living in Nashville, Tennessee, USA. CD4+ T cells were enriched by magnetic negative selection, after which naive cells were positively selected on CD45RA and the negative fraction was taken as the memory subset. After blood collection by leukapheresis, PBMCs were isolated using Ficoll-Histopaque density gradient centrifugation and then cryopreserved in the vapor phase of liquid nitrogen. Analytical flow cytometry was used to check the purity and quantity of each magnetically sorted T cell population. Each sorted fraction had its genomic DNA isolated and then quantified by UV absorbance on a Nanodrop 2000c. Using the deep immunoSEQ assay, TCR CDR3 regions were amplified from genomic DNA by multiplex PCR. Extracted genomic DNA from each cell subset was spread evenly across all wells of several immunoSEQ 96-well plates, with each plate serving as a replicate. For sorted subsets, each replicate PCR was loaded with 200 to 250 ng genomic DNA, equivalent to approximately 27,000 T cell genomes. Purified libraries were measured with a Qubit 3.0 fluorometer, size-checked on a Bioanalyzer 2100, and measured again with the KAPA Library Quantification kit. Every immunoSEQ 96-well plate was sequenced on a separate single-read 150-cycle Illumina NextSeq 550 flow cell. In the source study's methods: The immunoSEQ output contained only junctional sequences without quality scores, so filtering could not match that applied to full-length reads. To assign V/J genes and CDR3, sequences were annotated against IMGT germline references using PyIR, a Python wrapper for IgBLAST v1.9. Reads with weak V/J assignments (E-value above 1e-6), missing CDR3, stop codons, out-of-frame junctions, or ambiguous translated residues were removed. A V3J clonotype was defined by an identical inferred V gene, J gene, and CDR3 amino acid sequence. Percentage overlap between repertoires was computed as shared unique clonotypes divided by the size of the smaller repertoire. Three approaches were used to assess repertoire richness: RTK rarefaction, the Chao1 estimator, and Recon v2.1 estimates of unobserved clonotypes. Generation probabilities for all TCRbeta clonotypes obtained by the gDNA method from a few donors were computed using OLGA. As stored in TCRdb, this immuneACCESS dataset retains in-frame rearrangements with V and J assigned. A fraction of the clones does not appear; measured against another copy, unresolved V genes explain less than half of the discrepancy, and the remainder lacks a known reason. V and J calls and clone size are as listed in that table; D and trimming were resolved from the DNA. The sample table shows more than 2,000,000 clones, and 85% to 95% are seen once. The ten largest clones capture 0.3% to 0.4% of the sample.

This sequence was found in a man younger than 35 in good health. Some clones in this sample may be carry-over from other donors' samples. Specimen: naive CD4+ T cells from PBMCs. The cell subset or site label, read with the paper, signifies: CD45RA+ positively selected.

CDR3 loop: CASSYSGQGAGEQYF. The sequenced DNA is TGTGCCAGCAGTTACTCCGGACAGGGGGCAGGTGAGCAGTACTTC. This chain joins TRBV6-6 to TRBJ2-7; 11 bases in the junction line up with TRBD1. Inclusive of the bounding cysteine and phenylalanine, the CDR3 is 15 residues long. Only the CDR3 portion is preserved as DNA: 45 bases, with reading frame beginning at the first base. The germline V end is reduced by 0 bases and the J end by 7 bases; junction bases left unmatched: 5. The germline V gene (reference sequence) specifies MNHNY as CDR1 and SVGAGI as CDR2.